The 27 T cell receptor beta chains reported below all come from one sample, sequenced in a study of CDR3 diversity in severe acne. TCRdb recomputed calls from the PCR reads with MiXCR, one row per CDR3 protein. Here the sample spans approximately 79,000 distinct CDR3 sequences, 45% to 50% being singletons. The sample taken for sequencing was blood. The receptor set was obtained from a male donor in good health, serving as a control.

Only a few counts were recorded for this clonotype. The V and J genes are TRBV10-1 and TRBJ2-1, with 10 bases lining up with TRBD2. V shed 0 bases, J shed 8 bases, and the junction held 4 bases outside the gene matches. Germline V CDR1 and CDR2: WNHNN, SYGVQD (reference sequence). This CDR3 region has 15 residues. CDR3 in DNA: TGCGCCAGCAGTGAGTCACTAGCGGGACGCGATGAGCAGTTCTTC. Protein sequence: CASSESLAGRDEQFF.

This clonotype was seen only a few times. The junction does not match germline at one end; this may be a read error. The CDR3 DNA sequence: TGCGCCAGCAGCCAGGACTTAGGTTCCTACGAGCAGTACTTC. Translating gives CASSQDLGSYEQYF. The chain combines TRBV7-9 with TRBJ2-7; tentative D call: TRBD2 (5 bases). The germline gives CDR1 SEHNR, CDR2 FQNEAQ (reference sequence). The CDR3 loop spans 14 amino acids.

In this sample, this clonotype turned up many times. The chain employs TRBV7-9 and TRBJ2-7; D remains ambiguous. Germline values: CDR1 SEHNR, CDR2 FQNEAQ (reference sequence). V was pared by 4 bases and J by 6 bases, with 10 bases between. The CDR3 covers 12 residues. The CDR3 sequence is CASSSESSEQYF. CDR3 nucleotides: TGTGCCAGCAGCTCAGAATCTAGCGAGCAGTACTTC.

With regard to this clonotype: This may stem from a read error, because a much larger clone lies one nucleotide away. This chain uses TRBV24-1 with TRBJ2-7, with D perhaps matching TRBD2 (6 bases). CDR1 and CDR2 (germline): KGHDR, SFDVKD. V was trimmed by 6 bases and J by 6 bases, leaving 17 bases between them. The CDR3 contains 14 residues. The chain's CDR3 is CATSTNTGRGEQYF. DNA of the CDR3: TGTGCCACCAGTACCAATACCGGGCGGGGCGAGCAGTACTTC.

This clonotype was observed at least ten times. This chain links TRBV25-1 with TRBJ1-2; TRBD1 aligns across 7 bases. Germline-derived CDR1 and CDR2 are MGHDK and SYGVNS. This CDR3 is built from 13 residues. J was trimmed by 5 bases and V by 5 bases; bases with no gene match: 5. CDR3 in DNA: TGTGCCAGCAGTCCGTCAGGGGGTTATGGCTACACCTTC. Its translation is CASSPSGGYGYTF.

The sample holds a few counts of this clonotype. The J gene is TRBJ2-7, the V gene TRBV2, with 11 bases aligning to TRBD2. This CDR3 contains 12 residues. With V trimmed by 8 bases and J by 7 bases, 4 bases remained unmatched. The germline gives CDR1 SNHLY, CDR2 FYNNEI. The CDR3 DNA reads as TGTGCCAGCCTACTAGCGGGAGAGGAGCAGTACTTC. It is translated as CASLLAGEEQYF.

CDR3 loop: CASSQDGPGEQYF. In DNA, the CDR3 is TGTGCCAGCAGCCAAGACGGGCCGGGGGAGCAGTACTTC. V usage is TRBV4-2 and J usage is TRBJ2-7; the D gene is possibly TRBD2 (5 bases). The germline gives CDR1 LGHNA, CDR2 YNFKEQ. The V end was cut by 0 bases, the J end by 7 bases, with 10 bases between. The CDR3 consists of 13 residues.

This clonotype was observed many times. The CDR3 region is CASSPRRSSRDTTEQYF. The DNA of the CDR3 is TGTGCCAGCTCACCGCGCCGTTCAAGTCGCGACACCACGGAGCAGTACTTC. The chain carries TRBV18 and TRBJ2-7; D is uncertain. Trimming took 3 bases from V and 7 from J, leaving 25 bases between them. Germline assignment: CDR1 KGHSH and CDR2 LQKENI. CDR3 length: 17 amino acids.

V gene TRBV29-1 combines with J gene TRBJ1-2, with D possibly matching TRBD1 (5 bases). CDR1 is SQVTM and CDR2 is ANQGSEA in the germline V gene. The CDR3 is 10 residues long. V was shortened by 6 bases and J by 7 bases, with 9 bases between the two germline ends. This CDR3 is CSVRDAGYTF. The CDR3 bases are TGCAGCGTCAGGGACGCTGGCTACACCTTC. Complete variable domain (other parts from reference TRBV29-1 and TRBJ1-2): SAVISQKPSRDICQRGTSLTIQCQVDSQVTMMFWYRQQPGQSLTLIATANQGSEATYESGFVIDKFPISRPNLTFSTLTVSNMSPEDSSIYLCSVRDAGYTFGSGTRLTVV.

This clonotype came up many times. The V and J genes are TRBV2 and TRBJ2-7, with TRBD2 matching over 8 bases. J gave up 2 bases and V 7 bases, and 7 bases lay outside the gene matches. CDR3 length equals 14 residues. CDR1 SNHLY and CDR2 FYNNEI come from the germline V gene. CDR3 in amino acids: CASTLAGRTYEQYF. CDR3 sequence (DNA): TGTGCCAGCACCTTAGCGGGACGTACCTACGAGCAGTACTTC.

This rearrangement joins TRBV9 to TRBJ2-6; the match to TRBD2 covers 8 bases. This CDR3 has 16 amino acids. The V segment lost 5 bases and the J segment 0 bases; nucleotides outside the gene matches: 4. CDR1 is SGDLS, CDR2 YYNGEE, per germline. The CDR3: CASSLAGTSGANVLTF. As DNA, the CDR3 is TGTGCCAGCAGTTTAGCGGGAACCTCTGGGGCCAACGTCCTGACTTTC.

This clonotype occurred many times. The chain has TRBV7-9 and TRBJ1-1, with 7 bases lining up with TRBD1. The CDR3 is 16 amino acids. The junction had 8 bases not matched to a gene; V was cut back by 3 bases and J by 1 base. The V gene's germline CDR1 is SEHNR and CDR2 FQNEAQ (reference sequence). The CDR3 loop is CASSFLFGTENTEAFF. CDR3 nucleotide sequence: TGTGCCAGCAGCTTTTTGTTCGGGACAGAGAACACTGAAGCTTTCTTT.

This chain connects TRBV6-5 to TRBJ1-6; D is ambiguous. Germline-derived CDR1 and CDR2 are MNHEY and SVGAGI. This CDR3 contains 14 residues. Trimming pared 5 bases from V and 10 bases from J, leaving 15 bases between. CDR3 in DNA: TGTGCCAGCAGTCCGGCCACGGGTAACTCACCCCTCCACTTT. It encodes CASSPATGNSPLHF.

The chain couples TRBV2 to TRBJ2-3; 10 nucleotides line up with TRBD2. CDR3 length equals 17 residues. From germline, CDR1 is SNHLY and CDR2 FYNNEI. Trimming took 1 base from V and 2 from J; bases not matched to a gene: 6. DNA of the CDR3: TGTGCCAGCAGTGAAGTTGGGACTAGCGAGGCCACAGATACGCAGTATTTT. Amino acid sequence: CASSEVGTSEATDTQYF.

This sequence joins TRBV15 and TRBJ2-7, with 9 bases identical to TRBD2. Per the germline V gene, CDR1 is LNHNV and CDR2 is YYDKDF (reference sequence). With 3 bases clipped from V and 2 bases from J, the junction kept 14 bases outside the gene matches. This CDR3 is 18 amino acids long. DNA of the CDR3: TGTGCCACCAGCAGTTACGCCCGCATGGCGGGGGGGCCCTACGAGCAGTACTTC. It is translated as CATSSYARMAGGPYEQYF. Filled out from reference TRBV15 and TRBJ2-7, the complete variable domain reads DAMVIQNPRYQVTQFGKPVTLSCSQTLNHNVMYWYQQKSSQAPKLLFHYYDKDFNNEADTPDNFQSRRPNTSFCFLDIRSPGLGDTAMYLCATSSYARMAGGPYEQYFGPGTRLTVT.

This chain joins TRBV24-1 and TRBJ2-1; 12 bases line up with TRBD2. Germline assignment: CDR1 KGHDR and CDR2 SFDVKD. With V trimmed by 5 bases and J by 7 bases, 8 bases remained unmatched. There are 16 residues in the CDR3. The CDR3 DNA reads TGTGCCACCAGTGGCCTAGGACTAGCGGGGAAGAATGAGCAGTTCTTC. Amino acids: CATSGLGLAGKNEQFF.

V usage is TRBV29-1 and J usage is TRBJ1-4; 8 bases match TRBD1. The CDR3 loop spans 11 amino acids. From germline, CDR1 is SQVTM and CDR2 ANQGSEA. Unmatched junction bases numbered 4, after V lost 8 bases and J lost 8 bases. The CDR3 is CSLRQGEKLFF. The CDR3 DNA follows: TGCAGCCTGCGACAGGGGGAAAAACTGTTTTTT.

The chain combines TRBV7-9 with TRBJ1-1; tentative D call: TRBD1 (6 bases). V lost 3 bases to trimming and J lost 0 bases, with 32 bases between them. There are 22 residues in the CDR3. The germline V gene has CDR1 SEHNR and CDR2 FQNEAQ (reference sequence). The CDR3, as DNA: TGTGCCAGCAGCTTGCGACACGGGGGGGATGAGTACTCGGGACACATGAACACTGAAGCTTTCTTT. The encoded protein is CASSLRHGGDEYSGHMNTEAFF. Based on the CDR3 plus reference TRBV7-9 and TRBJ1-1, the full variable domain is DTGVSQNPRHKITKRGQNVTFRCDPISEHNRLYWYRQTLGQGPEFLTYFQNEAQLEKSRLLSDRFSAERPKGSFSTLEIQRTEQGDSAMYLCASSLRHGGDEYSGHMNTEAFFGQGTRLTVV.

This chain uses TRBV9 with TRBJ2-2, with D possibly TRBD2 on 5 matching bases. CDR3 size: 13 residues. Germline CDR1 and CDR2: SGDLS and YYNGEE. V was trimmed by 4 bases and J by 6 bases, leaving 10 bases between them. The CDR3 sequence is CASSRLFAGELFF. The DNA of the CDR3 is TGTGCCAGCAGCCGACTATTTGCCGGGGAGCTGTTTTTT.

The CDR3 sequence is CSAQSGVSEQYF. In DNA form, the CDR3 reads TGCAGTGCCCAAAGTGGGGTATCCGAGCAGTACTTC. The rearrangement uses TRBV20-1 and TRBJ2-7; D is ambiguous. V gave up 6 bases and J gave up 6 bases, with 15 bases separating them. In germline, CDR1 is DFQATT, CDR2 SNEGSKA (reference sequence). This CDR3 is built from 12 residues.

This clonotype was counted between two and nine times. The chain has TRBV20-1 and TRBJ1-2; D call uncertain. The CDR3 runs 13 residues. The germline gives CDR1 DFQATT, CDR2 SNEGSKA (reference sequence). Between the trimmed V and J ends, which lost 3 bases and 4 bases, there was a span of 12 bases. CDR3 coding DNA: TGCAGTGCTAGTCCGCGGAGCATCTATGGCTACACCTTC. Translated, it gives CSASPRSIYGYTF.

The rearrangement uses TRBV6-4 and TRBJ1-1, with unresolved D. The CDR3 has 13 amino acids. Per germline, CDR1 MRHNA and CDR2 SNTAGT. The ends were cut back, 4 bases at V and 0 bases at J, with 6 bases in the middle. The CDR3 DNA is TGTGCCAGCAGTGCCGACCTGAACACTGAAGCTTTCTTT. Protein sequence: CASSADLNTEAFF.

This clonotype was counted many times. The rearrangement uses TRBV16 and TRBJ1-1; unclear D gene. CDR3 length equals 15 residues. With 0 bases removed from V and 5 bases from J, the gap between germline ends came to 13 bases. Germline V gives CDR1 KGHSY, CDR2 FQNENV. The CDR3 sequence is CASSQSVIYGTEAFF. In DNA, the CDR3 is TGTGCCAGCAGCCAATCGGTGATATATGGGACTGAAGCTTTCTTT.

Details on this clonotype: A junction end diverges from the germline sequence, so it may reflect a read error. The chain employs TRBV20-1 and TRBJ1-4; unclear D gene. The CDR3 is 13 amino acids. Germline CDR1 and CDR2: DFQATT and SNEGSKA (reference sequence). CDR3 region: CSALIATNETLFF. CDR3 DNA sequence: TGCAGTGCTTTGATTGCAACTAATGAAACACTGTTTTTT.

A remark on this clonotype: This may come from a read error, since a much larger clone is one base off. This chain links TRBV25-1 with TRBJ2-5; no clear D. The CDR3 covers 15 residues. Looked up from germline, CDR1 is MGHDK and CDR2 is SYGVNS. V lost 8 bases and J 5 bases, leaving 21 bases between the germline ends. The CDR3 DNA follows: TGTGCCAGCGGTGGATTACGGCCGGGTTCGGAGACCCAGTACTTC. This sequence encodes CASGGLRPGSETQYF.

This clonotype was seen at least ten times. CDR3 protein: CSLEVGSTDTQYF. The CDR3 bases are TGCAGCCTAGAAGTGGGAAGCACAGATACGCAGTATTTT. The rearrangement uses TRBV29-1 and TRBJ2-3, with no clear D. V lost 8 bases, J lost 0 bases, and 12 bases lay in between. This CDR3 has 13 residues. The germline V gene has CDR1 SQVTM and CDR2 ANQGSEA.

The J gene is TRBJ2-2, the V gene TRBV7-9, with TRBD1 identical over 7 bases. Germline V gene lookup returns CDR1 SEHNR and CDR2 FQNEAQ (reference sequence). V lost 5 bases, J lost 5 bases, and 8 bases stayed unmatched. This CDR3 is 15 amino acids long. The CDR3 region has the DNA TGTGCCAGCAGCCCTGACAGGGATGGGACCGGGGAGCTGTTTTTT. Translated, it gives CASSPDRDGTGELFF.